This T cell receptor (beta chain) appears in the sequencing data of a study of cytomegalovirus exposure and HLA in healthy donors. In the study overall: Unique TCRs numbering around 85 million, obtained from HLA-typed donors, made up an early data release.

V lost 4 bases, J lost 2 bases, and 6 bases stayed unmatched. Germline V CDR1 and CDR2: GTSNPN, SVGIG (reference sequence). This CDR3 comprises 15 residues. PCR employed 60 Vbeta and 13 Jbeta primers. Assay used: immunoSEQ multiplex PCR; TCRdb lists only in-frame clones, some missing. The sample has approximately 140,000 clones, around 76% seen once; the top ten hold approximately 4%. As regards this clone: Its target is not known.

Findings and caveats of the study: For most TCR beta V segments, an earlier analysis put the productive rate at about 87% or about 30% of the time. Immune exposure information comprised only CMV serostatus. A later examination showed that TCR association rates differed by HLA locus, with DRB1 most and HLA-C fewest.

The source material was PBMCs. The TCR was taken from a man younger than 35 in good health and CMV-seronegative. The chain uses TRBV30 and TRBJ2-2; 8 bases are a match to TRBD2. The CDR3 loop is CAWNTGGLNTGELFF. The CDR3 DNA is TGTGCCTGGAATACGGGGGGGCTCAACACCGGGGAGCTGTTTTTT.